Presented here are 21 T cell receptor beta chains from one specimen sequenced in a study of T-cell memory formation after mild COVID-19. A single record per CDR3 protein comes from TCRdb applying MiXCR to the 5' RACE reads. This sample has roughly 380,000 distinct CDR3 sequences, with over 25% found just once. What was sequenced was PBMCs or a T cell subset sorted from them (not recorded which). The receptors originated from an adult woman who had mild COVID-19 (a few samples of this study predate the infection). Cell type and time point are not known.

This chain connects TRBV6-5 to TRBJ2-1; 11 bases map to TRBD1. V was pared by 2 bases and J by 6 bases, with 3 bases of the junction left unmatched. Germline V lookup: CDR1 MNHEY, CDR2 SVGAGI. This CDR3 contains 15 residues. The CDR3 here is CASSYGGTGGNEQFF. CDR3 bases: TGTGCCAGCAGTTACGGAGGGACAGGGGGCAATGAGCAGTTCTTC.

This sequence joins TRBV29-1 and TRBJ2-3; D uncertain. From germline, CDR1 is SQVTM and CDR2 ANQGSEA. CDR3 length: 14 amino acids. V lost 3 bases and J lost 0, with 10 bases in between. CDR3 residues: CSVDYSSSTDTQYF. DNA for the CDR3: TGCAGCGTTGATTACAGCTCCAGCACAGATACGCAGTATTTT.

This CDR3 is CASSFGALGLAKDTQYF. CDR3 DNA sequence: TGTGCCAGCAGCTTCGGGGCCCTCGGACTAGCAAAAGATACGCAGTATTTT. J is TRBJ2-3 and V is TRBV5-4, with 8 bases aligning to TRBD2. Trimming cost V 2 bases and J 5 bases; bases outside gene matches: 13. Germline V gene lookup returns CDR1 SGHNT and CDR2 YYREEE (reference sequence). The CDR3 has 17 amino acids.

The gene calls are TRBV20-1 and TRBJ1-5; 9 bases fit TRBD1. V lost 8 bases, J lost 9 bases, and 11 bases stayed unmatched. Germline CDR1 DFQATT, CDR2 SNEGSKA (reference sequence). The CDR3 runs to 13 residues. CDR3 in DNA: TGCAGTACGCAGGGACAGGGCATCGGGCCCCAGCATTTT. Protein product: CSTQGQGIGPQHF.

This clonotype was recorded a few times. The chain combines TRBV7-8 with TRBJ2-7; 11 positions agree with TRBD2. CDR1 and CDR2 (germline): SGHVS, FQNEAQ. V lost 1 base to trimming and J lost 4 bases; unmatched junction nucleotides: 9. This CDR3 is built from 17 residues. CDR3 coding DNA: TGTGCCAGCAGCTTAGTCGGTAGCGGGGGGGCAAGATACGAGCAGTACTTC. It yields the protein CASSLVGSGGARYEQYF. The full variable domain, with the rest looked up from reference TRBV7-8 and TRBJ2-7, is GAGVSQSPRYKVAKRGQDVALRCDPISGHVSLFWYQQALGQGPEFLTYFQNEAQLDKSGLPSDRFFAERPEGSVSTLKIQRTQQEDSAVYLCASSLVGSGGARYEQYFGPGTRLTVT.

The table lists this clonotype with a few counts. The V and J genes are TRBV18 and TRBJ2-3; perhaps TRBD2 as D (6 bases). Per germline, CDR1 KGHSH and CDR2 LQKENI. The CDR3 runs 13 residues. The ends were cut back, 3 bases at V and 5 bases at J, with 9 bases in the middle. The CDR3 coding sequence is TGTGCCAGCTCACCCGGGGGAGAAGATACGCAGTATTTT. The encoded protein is CASSPGGEDTQYF.

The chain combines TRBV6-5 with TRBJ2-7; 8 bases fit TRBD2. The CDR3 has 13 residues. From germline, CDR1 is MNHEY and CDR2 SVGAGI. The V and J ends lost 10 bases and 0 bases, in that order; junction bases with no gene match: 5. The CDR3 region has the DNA TGTGCCACAGCGGGAGTCTACTCCTACGAGCAGTACTTC. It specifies CATAGVYSYEQYF.

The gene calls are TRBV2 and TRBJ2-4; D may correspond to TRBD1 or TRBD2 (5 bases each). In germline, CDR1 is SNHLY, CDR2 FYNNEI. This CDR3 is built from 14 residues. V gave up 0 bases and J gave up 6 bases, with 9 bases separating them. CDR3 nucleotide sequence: TGTGCCAGCAGTGAAGCACAGGAGGTAAACATTCAGTACTTC. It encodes CASSEAQEVNIQYF.

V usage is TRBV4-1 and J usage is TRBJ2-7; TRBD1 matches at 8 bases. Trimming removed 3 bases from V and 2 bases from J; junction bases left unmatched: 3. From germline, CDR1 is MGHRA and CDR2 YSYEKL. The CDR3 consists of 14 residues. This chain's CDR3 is CASSHDRGAYEQYF. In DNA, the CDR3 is TGCGCCAGCAGCCATGACAGGGGTGCCTACGAGCAGTACTTC.

This CDR3 is CSARGGSGYEQYF. The CDR3 DNA is TGCAGTGCTAGGGGCGGGAGCGGCTACGAGCAGTACTTC. V and J are TRBV20-1 and TRBJ2-7; 7 bases are shared with TRBD2. The V gene's germline CDR1 is DFQATT and CDR2 SNEGSKA (reference sequence). Losses at the gene ends were 3 bases for V and 3 bases for J; bases not matched to a gene: 5. The CDR3 is made up of 13 amino acids.

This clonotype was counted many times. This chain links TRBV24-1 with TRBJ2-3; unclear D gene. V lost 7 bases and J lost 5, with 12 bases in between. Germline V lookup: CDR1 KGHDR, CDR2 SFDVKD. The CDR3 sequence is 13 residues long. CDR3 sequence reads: CATRAVGEDTQYF. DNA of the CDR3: TGTGCCACCAGGGCAGTTGGTGAAGATACGCAGTATTTT.

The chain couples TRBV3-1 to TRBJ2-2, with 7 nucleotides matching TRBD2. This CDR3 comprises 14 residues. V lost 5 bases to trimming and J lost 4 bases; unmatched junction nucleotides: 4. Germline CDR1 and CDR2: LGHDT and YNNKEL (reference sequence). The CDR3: CASSAREFTGELFF. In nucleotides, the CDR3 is TGTGCCAGCAGCGCGCGGGAGTTCACCGGGGAGCTGTTTTTT.

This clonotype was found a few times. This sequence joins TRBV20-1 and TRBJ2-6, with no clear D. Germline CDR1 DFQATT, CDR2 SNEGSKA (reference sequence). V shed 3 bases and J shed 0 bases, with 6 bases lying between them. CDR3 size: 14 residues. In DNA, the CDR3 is TGCAGTGCTAGGGGAAGCTCTGGGGCCAACGTCCTGACTTTC. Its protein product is CSARGSSGANVLTF.

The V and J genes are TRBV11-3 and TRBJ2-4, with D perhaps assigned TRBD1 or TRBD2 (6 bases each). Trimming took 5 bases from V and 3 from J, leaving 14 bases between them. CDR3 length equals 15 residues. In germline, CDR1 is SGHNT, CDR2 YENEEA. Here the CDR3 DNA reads TGTGCCAGCAGCCCCCGGAGGGGGAGCAAAAACATTCAGTACTTC. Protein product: CASSPRRGSKNIQYF. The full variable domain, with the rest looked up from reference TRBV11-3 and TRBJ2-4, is EAGVVQSPRYKIIEKKQPVAFWCNPISGHNTLYWYLQNLGQGPELLIRYENEEAVDDSQLPKDRFSAERLKGVDSTLKIQPAELGDSAVYLCASSPRRGSKNIQYFGAGTRLSVL.

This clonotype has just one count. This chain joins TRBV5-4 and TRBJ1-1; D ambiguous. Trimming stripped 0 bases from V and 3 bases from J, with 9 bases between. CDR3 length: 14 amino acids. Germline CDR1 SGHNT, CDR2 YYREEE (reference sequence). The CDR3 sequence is CASSLVGGDTEAFF. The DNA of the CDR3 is TGTGCCAGCAGCTTGGTGGGTGGGGACACTGAAGCTTTCTTT.

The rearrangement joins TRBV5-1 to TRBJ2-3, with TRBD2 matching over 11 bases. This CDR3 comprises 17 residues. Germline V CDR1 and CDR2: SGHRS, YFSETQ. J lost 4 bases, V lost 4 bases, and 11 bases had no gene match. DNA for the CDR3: TGCGCCAGCAGCCAGGATCTAGCGGGGGGCTGGGCAGATACGCAGTATTTT. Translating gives CASSQDLAGGWADTQYF.

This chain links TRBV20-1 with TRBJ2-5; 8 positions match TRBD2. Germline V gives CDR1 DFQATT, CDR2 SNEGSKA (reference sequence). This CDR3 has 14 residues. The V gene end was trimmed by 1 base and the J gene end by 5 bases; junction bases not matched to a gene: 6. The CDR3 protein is CSARAGGPGETQYF. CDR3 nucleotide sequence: TGCAGTGCTAGAGCGGGAGGGCCTGGGGAGACCCAGTACTTC.

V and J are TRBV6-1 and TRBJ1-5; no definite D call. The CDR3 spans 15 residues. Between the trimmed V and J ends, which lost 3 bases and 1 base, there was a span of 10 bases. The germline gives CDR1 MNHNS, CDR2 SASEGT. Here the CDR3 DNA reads TGTGCCAGCAGTGACCAGTCTGGAAGCAATCAGCCCCAGCATTTT. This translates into CASSDQSGSNQPQHF.

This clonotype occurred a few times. The CDR3, as DNA: TGTGCCAGCAGCGTCCCGGGACAGGGGGAATCAGATACGCAGTATTTT. Encoded protein: CASSVPGQGESDTQYF. The chain has TRBV9 and TRBJ2-3; 11 positions agree with TRBD1. Germline V gene lookup returns CDR1 SGDLS and CDR2 YYNGEE. The CDR3 is 16 amino acids. Trimming removed 2 bases from V and 4 bases from J; junction bases left unmatched: 6.

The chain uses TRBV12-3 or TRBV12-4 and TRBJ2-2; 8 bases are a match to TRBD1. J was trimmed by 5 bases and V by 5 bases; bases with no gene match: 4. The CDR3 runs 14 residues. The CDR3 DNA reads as TGTGCCAGCAGTAAGCGGACAGGGACCGGGGAGCTGTTTTTT. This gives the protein CASSKRTGTGELFF.

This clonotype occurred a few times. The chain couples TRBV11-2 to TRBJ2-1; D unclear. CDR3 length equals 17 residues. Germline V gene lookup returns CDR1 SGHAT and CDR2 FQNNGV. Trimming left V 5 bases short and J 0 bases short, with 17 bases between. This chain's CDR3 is CASSLRLTQSSYNEQFF. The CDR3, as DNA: TGTGCCAGCAGCCTGAGACTCACACAGAGCTCCTACAATGAGCAGTTCTTC.